These T cell receptor beta chains were read from a single sample in a study of shared clonotypes between healthy human individuals. Clones were sequenced by immunoSEQ multiplex PCR, and TCRdb holds only the in-frame ones, with some missing. Found here are some 2 million clones, about 95% of them singletons; the top ten hold 1.1%. Sequenced sample: naive CD8+ T cells sorted from blood. These receptors were obtained from a man aged 18 to 35 in good health. Both conserved end residues are trimmed from each CDR3. The size entry is marked missing in some rows and otherwise reads once, few, many or a size class.

clone size,V gene,J gene,CDR3 protein
once,TRBV9,TRBJ1-3,ASSGPREESSGNTIY
-,TRBV7-9,TRBJ2-7,ASSSDAYEQY
-,TRBV15,TRBJ2-5,ATSHGQLQETQY
-,TRBV6-5,TRBJ2-1,ASSYSLGPVVTEQF
-,TRBV7-6,TRBJ2-5,ASSLYGEETQY
-,TRBV27,TRBJ2-5,ASSSDRTQY
-,TRBV11-2,TRBJ2-7,ASSLVAGGREQY
-,TRBV5-6,TRBJ2-7,ASSLVRAYEQY
-,TRBV4-3,TRBJ2-1,ASSQDPPGDNEQF
-,TRBV6-1,TRBJ1-1,ASAVWGMTEAF
-,TRBV5-6,TRBJ2-5,ASSLVETAGETQY
-,TRBV30,TRBJ2-7,AWSAYYRPYEQY
-,TRBV2,TRBJ2-7,ASSEDPRASSYEQY
-,TRBV4-1,TRBJ2-7,ASSQTFPSSYEQY
once,TRBV4-1,TRBJ2-3,ASSQVSGADTQY
once,TRBV7-6,TRBJ2-7,ASSFRGGYEQY
-,TRBV7-2,TRBJ2-1,ASSLPDEQF
-,TRBV6-5,TRBJ2-7,ASSPEWSYEQY
-,TRBV9,TRBJ2-7,ASSPEGEGGSYEQY
-,TRBV5-1,TRBJ2-7,ASSFGTNTGEQY
-,TRBV5-4,TRBJ2-7,ASSLEDGYEQY
-,TRBV5-6,TRBJ2-7,ASSLFGTDPSYEQY
-,TRBV6-1,TRBJ2-2,ASSEVEGGETGELF
-,TRBV9,TRBJ1-2,ASSPRQGLNYGYT
-,TRBV7-2,TRBJ2-7,ASRPILAGTYEQY
-,TRBV6-5,TRBJ1-5,ASGQYSNQPQH
-,TRBV2,TRBJ1-5,ASSDSGSQPQH
-,TRBV29-1,TRBJ2-5,SVVGDGRETQY